This passage covers 6 T cell receptor beta chains from one sample sequenced in a study of blood T cell repertoires in COVID-19. Clones were read by immunoSEQ multiplex PCR, and TCRdb kept only the in-frame ones, dropping some. This sample has a few hundred thousand clones, with approximately 78% found just once. Sequencing was done on a sample of peripheral blood. Receptors originate from a woman in her 70s with COVID-19, enrolled during active disease.

The V call is TRBV28, the J call TRBJ1-4; D is perhaps TRBD1 (5 bases). V was pared by 3 bases and J by 8 bases, with 19 bases between. Looked up from germline, CDR1 is MDHEN and CDR2 is SYDVKM. This CDR3 comprises 16 residues. The CDR3 protein is CASSFPGQGGREKLFF. The CDR3 region has the DNA TGTGCCAGCAGTTTCCCAGGGCAGGGCGGTCGAGAAAAACTGTTTTTT.

CDR3 residues: CASSFYGGFKDTQYF. CDR3 nucleotide sequence: TGTGCCAGCAGTTTTTATGGGGGGTTTAAAGATACGCAGTATTTT. The genes are TRBV6-5 and TRBJ2-3; tentatively, D is TRBD2 (6 bases). Germline V gene data show CDR1 as MNHEY and CDR2 as SVGAGI. Trimming cost V 4 bases and J 5 bases, with 16 bases left between them. The CDR3 covers 15 residues.

The chain has TRBV30 and TRBJ1-1; D is possibly TRBD1 (6 bases). This CDR3 region has 13 residues. CDR1 and CDR2 from the germline V gene are GTSNPN and SVGIG (reference sequence). The V end was cut by 7 bases, the J end by 1 base, with 13 bases between. CDR3 coding DNA: TGTGCCTCCACCCGGGACAAGAACACTGAAGCTTTCTTT. Its translation is CASTRDKNTEAFF.

V usage is TRBV5-1 and J usage is TRBJ1-2, with 9 nucleotides matching TRBD1. With V trimmed by 4 bases and J by 8 bases, 12 bases remained unmatched. The CDR3 consists of 15 residues. Germline V lookup: CDR1 SGHRS, CDR2 YFSETQ. The DNA for the CDR3 is TGCGCCAGCAGCGGTTTCTTGGGACAGGGAAACGGCTACACCTTC. Translation: CASSGFLGQGNGYTF. The entire variable domain, with the rest obtained from reference TRBV5-1 and TRBJ1-2, is as follows: KAGVTQTPRYLIKTRGQQVTLSCSPISGHRSVSWYQQTPGQGLQFLFEYFSETQRNKGNFPGRFSGRQFSNSRSEMNVSTLELGDSALYLCASSGFLGQGNGYTFGSGTRLTVV.

The CDR3 DNA reads TGCAGCGTCACTTCGGGAAACACCATATATTTT. Translation: CSVTSGNTIYF. V usage is TRBV29-1 and J usage is TRBJ1-3; D call uncertain. CDR1 is SQVTM and CDR2 is ANQGSEA in the germline V gene. The CDR3 is made up of 11 amino acids. Trimming took 6 bases from V and 4 from J, leaving 7 bases between them.

Comment on this clone: This CDR3 is also generated by other DNA sequences in the sample. The chain combines TRBV7-2 with TRBJ2-1; TRBD2 matches 10 bases. The CDR3 is 16 residues long. Germline-derived CDR1 and CDR2 are SGHTA and FQGNSA. J lost 2 bases, V lost 1 base, and 2 bases had no gene match. The CDR3 DNA is TGTGCCAGCAGCTTAGGCACTAGCGGGACCTACAATGAGCAGTTCTTC. Protein product: CASSLGTSGTYNEQFF.